This T cell receptor beta chain was observed in a study of identical twins. Study results and limitations: The presence of invariant MAIT and iNKT cells could partly confound analyses of zero-insertion sequences. The study found excess low generation probability among twin-shared out-of-frame alpha sequences. In beta out-of-frame sequences, the excess sharing between twins was weaker.

In this sample, this clonotype turned up many times. Its target is not known. TCRdb reprocessed the 5' RACE reads via MiXCR and lists one record per CDR3 protein. The table lists approximately 620,000 distinct CDR3 sequences, 8.5% to 9% of them singletons, with approximately 0.96% in the top ten. This sample also appeared in a second study, on yellow fever vaccine responses in identical twins.

The sequencing input was PBMCs. The sequence was collected from a woman between 18 and 30 years old in good health.

CDR3 sequence reads: CSVEDGSTDTQYF. CDR3 coding DNA: TGCAGCGTTGAAGATGGATCCACAGATACGCAGTATTTT. The chain recombines TRBV29-1 with TRBJ2-3; D not resolved. Deletions cut 0 bases from V and 2 bases from J, with 6 bases between. Germline CDR1 is SQVTM and CDR2 is ANQGSEA. There are 13 residues in the CDR3.